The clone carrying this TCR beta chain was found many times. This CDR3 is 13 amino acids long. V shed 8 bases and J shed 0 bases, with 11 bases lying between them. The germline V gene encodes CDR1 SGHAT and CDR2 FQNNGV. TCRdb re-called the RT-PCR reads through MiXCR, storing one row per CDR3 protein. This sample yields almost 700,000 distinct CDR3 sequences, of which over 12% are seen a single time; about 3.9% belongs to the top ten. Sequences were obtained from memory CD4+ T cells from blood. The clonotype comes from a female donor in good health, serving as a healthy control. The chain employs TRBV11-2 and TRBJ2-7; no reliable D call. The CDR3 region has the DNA TGTGCCAGCGAGGCGAATAGCTCCTACGAGCAGTACTTC. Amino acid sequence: CASEANSSYEQYF.